This T cell receptor (beta chain) derives from a study of blood T cell repertoires in COVID-19. The overall study: Acute-phase and convalescent COVID-19 samples originated in the United States, Italy and Spain. T cells, B-cell-depleted T cells, or PBMCs supplied cDNA or gDNA.

Method: immunoSEQ multiplex PCR; TCRdb's copy keeps in-frame clones and lacks some. The sample shows about 36,000 clones, 70% to 80% of them seen only once. The CDR3 is 14 residues long. V was trimmed by 4 bases and J by 13 bases, leaving 18 bases between them. Germline assignment: CDR1 SGHRS and CDR2 YFSETQ. The chain has TRBV5-1 and TRBJ1-6, with D possibly TRBD1 on 5 matching bases. This receptor was taken from a man in his fifties or sixties with active COVID-19. The sample taken for sequencing was peripheral blood. This chain's CDR3 is CASSAGRETGPLHF. In DNA form, the CDR3 reads TGCGCCAGCAGCGCGGGACGGGAAACGGGTCCCCTCCACTTT.